What follows are 7 T cell receptor beta chains derived from one specimen sequenced in a study of blood T cell repertoires in COVID-19. Measured with immunoSEQ multiplex PCR; TCRdb has only the in-frame clones, and not every one. The repertoire holds fewer than 250,000 clones, with about nine tenths as singletons. The sample taken for sequencing was peripheral blood. These receptors originate from a man aged 35-49 years with acute or convalescent COVID-19.

This chain connects TRBV3-1 (or the pseudogene TRBV3-2) to TRBJ2-1; TRBD1 agrees at 9 bases. Germline V gene lookup returns CDR1 LGHDT and CDR2 YNNKEL (reference sequence). This CDR3 is built from 15 residues. V lost 4 bases, J lost 9 bases, and 10 bases stayed unmatched. For the CDR3, the DNA is TGTGCCAGCAGCCTCGGCGGGACAGGGTTCGGTGAGCAGTTCTTC. Its protein is CASSLGGTGFGEQFF.

V usage is TRBV4-1 and J usage is TRBJ2-7, with 7 bases fitting TRBD1. Germline CDR1 MGHRA, CDR2 YSYEKL. The CDR3 is 15 amino acids. With 1 base clipped from V and 3 bases from J, the junction kept 6 bases outside the gene matches. CDR3 in DNA: TGCGCCAGCAGCCAAGGAGTGGGGGACAGCTACGAGCAGTACTTC. Translation: CASSQGVGDSYEQYF.

The chain is built from TRBV28 and TRBJ2-2, with D possibly being TRBD2 (6 bases). V was cut by 3 bases and J by 0 bases, with 8 bases left in between. The length of the CDR3 is 15 residues. CDR1 and CDR2 (germline): MDHEN, SYDVKM. CDR3 region: CASSFRGTNTGELFF. The CDR3 region has the DNA TGTGCCAGCAGTTTTCGGGGGACGAACACCGGGGAGCTGTTTTTT.

As to this clone: An end of the junction differs from the germline gene, which may be a read error. This CDR3 is CASIGDRVHF. DNA for the CDR3: TGTGCCAGTATTGGAGACAGGGTACACTTC. The chain employs TRBV19 and TRBJ2-4, with TRBD1 matching over 7 bases. Germline values: CDR1 LNHDA, CDR2 SQIVND (reference sequence). The CDR3 totals 10 residues.

Here the CDR3 reads CASSEGRDTGELFF. The CDR3 nucleotides read TGTGCCAGCAGTGAGGGGCGCGACACCGGGGAGCTGTTTTTT. This chain uses TRBV25-1 with TRBJ2-2; D is possibly TRBD1 (5 bases). The CDR3 length is 14 residues. Trimming pared 3 bases from V and 3 bases from J, leaving 8 bases between. Germline V CDR1 and CDR2: MGHDK, SYGVNS.

The rearrangement uses TRBV2 and TRBJ1-1, with TRBD1 matching over 9 bases. The CDR3 has 14 residues. Unmatched junction bases numbered 5, after V lost 8 bases and J lost 1 base. Germline V gene sequence: CDR1 SNHLY, CDR2 FYNNEI. The CDR3 bases are TGTGCCAGCGGATACAGGGGGCCGAACACTGAAGCTTTCTTT. This sequence encodes CASGYRGPNTEAFF.

This chain links TRBV5-6 with TRBJ1-5; no clear D. V was pared by 1 base and J by 9 bases, with 14 bases between. Per the germline V gene, CDR1 is SGHDT and CDR2 is YYEEEE. The CDR3 contains 14 residues. CDR3: CASSLTAGKGPQHF. The CDR3 DNA reads as TGTGCCAGCAGCTTGACGGCAGGTAAAGGGCCCCAGCATTTT.